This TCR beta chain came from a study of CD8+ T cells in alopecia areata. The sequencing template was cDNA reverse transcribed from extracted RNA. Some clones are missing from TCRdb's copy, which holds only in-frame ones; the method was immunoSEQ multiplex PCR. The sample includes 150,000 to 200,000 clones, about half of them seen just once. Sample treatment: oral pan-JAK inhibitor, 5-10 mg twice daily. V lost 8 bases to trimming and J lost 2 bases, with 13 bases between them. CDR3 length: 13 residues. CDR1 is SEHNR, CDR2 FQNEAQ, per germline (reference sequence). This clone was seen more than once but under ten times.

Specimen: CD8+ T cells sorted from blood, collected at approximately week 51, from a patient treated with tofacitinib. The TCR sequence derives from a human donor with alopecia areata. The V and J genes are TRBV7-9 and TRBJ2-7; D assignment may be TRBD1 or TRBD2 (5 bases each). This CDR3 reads CASSGAVTYEQYF. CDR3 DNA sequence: TGTGCCAGCTCCGGGGCGGTAACCTACGAGCAGTACTTC.